This T cell receptor beta chain came from a study of blood T cell repertoires in COVID-19. For the study at large: Samples of COVID-19 (acute and convalescent) were obtained from the United States, Italy and Spain. T cells, B-cell-depleted T cells, or PBMCs provided the cDNA or gDNA that served as material.

Recruits, aged about 18 to 89 years, lived in 24 US areas. Grouping used clinical history reported by participants in a survey and questionnaire. TCRdb's table, derived via immunoSEQ multiplex PCR, lists solely in-frame clones and lacks some. The table records nearly 400,000 clones, roughly 91% of them present only once. The source of this sequence is a woman in her twenties or thirties who had recovered from COVID-19. The sequencing input was PBMCs or T cells enriched from blood (not recorded which).

CDR3 sequence (DNA): TGTGCCAGCAGCCCCGGGGACACAGGGAATTCACCCCTCCACTTT. Protein product: CASSPGDTGNSPLHF. This rearrangement joins TRBV9 to TRBJ1-6, with D perhaps matching TRBD1 (6 bases). Germline CDR1 SGDLS, CDR2 YYNGEE. The V end was cut by 4 bases, the J end by 7 bases, with 15 bases between. The CDR3 totals 15 residues.